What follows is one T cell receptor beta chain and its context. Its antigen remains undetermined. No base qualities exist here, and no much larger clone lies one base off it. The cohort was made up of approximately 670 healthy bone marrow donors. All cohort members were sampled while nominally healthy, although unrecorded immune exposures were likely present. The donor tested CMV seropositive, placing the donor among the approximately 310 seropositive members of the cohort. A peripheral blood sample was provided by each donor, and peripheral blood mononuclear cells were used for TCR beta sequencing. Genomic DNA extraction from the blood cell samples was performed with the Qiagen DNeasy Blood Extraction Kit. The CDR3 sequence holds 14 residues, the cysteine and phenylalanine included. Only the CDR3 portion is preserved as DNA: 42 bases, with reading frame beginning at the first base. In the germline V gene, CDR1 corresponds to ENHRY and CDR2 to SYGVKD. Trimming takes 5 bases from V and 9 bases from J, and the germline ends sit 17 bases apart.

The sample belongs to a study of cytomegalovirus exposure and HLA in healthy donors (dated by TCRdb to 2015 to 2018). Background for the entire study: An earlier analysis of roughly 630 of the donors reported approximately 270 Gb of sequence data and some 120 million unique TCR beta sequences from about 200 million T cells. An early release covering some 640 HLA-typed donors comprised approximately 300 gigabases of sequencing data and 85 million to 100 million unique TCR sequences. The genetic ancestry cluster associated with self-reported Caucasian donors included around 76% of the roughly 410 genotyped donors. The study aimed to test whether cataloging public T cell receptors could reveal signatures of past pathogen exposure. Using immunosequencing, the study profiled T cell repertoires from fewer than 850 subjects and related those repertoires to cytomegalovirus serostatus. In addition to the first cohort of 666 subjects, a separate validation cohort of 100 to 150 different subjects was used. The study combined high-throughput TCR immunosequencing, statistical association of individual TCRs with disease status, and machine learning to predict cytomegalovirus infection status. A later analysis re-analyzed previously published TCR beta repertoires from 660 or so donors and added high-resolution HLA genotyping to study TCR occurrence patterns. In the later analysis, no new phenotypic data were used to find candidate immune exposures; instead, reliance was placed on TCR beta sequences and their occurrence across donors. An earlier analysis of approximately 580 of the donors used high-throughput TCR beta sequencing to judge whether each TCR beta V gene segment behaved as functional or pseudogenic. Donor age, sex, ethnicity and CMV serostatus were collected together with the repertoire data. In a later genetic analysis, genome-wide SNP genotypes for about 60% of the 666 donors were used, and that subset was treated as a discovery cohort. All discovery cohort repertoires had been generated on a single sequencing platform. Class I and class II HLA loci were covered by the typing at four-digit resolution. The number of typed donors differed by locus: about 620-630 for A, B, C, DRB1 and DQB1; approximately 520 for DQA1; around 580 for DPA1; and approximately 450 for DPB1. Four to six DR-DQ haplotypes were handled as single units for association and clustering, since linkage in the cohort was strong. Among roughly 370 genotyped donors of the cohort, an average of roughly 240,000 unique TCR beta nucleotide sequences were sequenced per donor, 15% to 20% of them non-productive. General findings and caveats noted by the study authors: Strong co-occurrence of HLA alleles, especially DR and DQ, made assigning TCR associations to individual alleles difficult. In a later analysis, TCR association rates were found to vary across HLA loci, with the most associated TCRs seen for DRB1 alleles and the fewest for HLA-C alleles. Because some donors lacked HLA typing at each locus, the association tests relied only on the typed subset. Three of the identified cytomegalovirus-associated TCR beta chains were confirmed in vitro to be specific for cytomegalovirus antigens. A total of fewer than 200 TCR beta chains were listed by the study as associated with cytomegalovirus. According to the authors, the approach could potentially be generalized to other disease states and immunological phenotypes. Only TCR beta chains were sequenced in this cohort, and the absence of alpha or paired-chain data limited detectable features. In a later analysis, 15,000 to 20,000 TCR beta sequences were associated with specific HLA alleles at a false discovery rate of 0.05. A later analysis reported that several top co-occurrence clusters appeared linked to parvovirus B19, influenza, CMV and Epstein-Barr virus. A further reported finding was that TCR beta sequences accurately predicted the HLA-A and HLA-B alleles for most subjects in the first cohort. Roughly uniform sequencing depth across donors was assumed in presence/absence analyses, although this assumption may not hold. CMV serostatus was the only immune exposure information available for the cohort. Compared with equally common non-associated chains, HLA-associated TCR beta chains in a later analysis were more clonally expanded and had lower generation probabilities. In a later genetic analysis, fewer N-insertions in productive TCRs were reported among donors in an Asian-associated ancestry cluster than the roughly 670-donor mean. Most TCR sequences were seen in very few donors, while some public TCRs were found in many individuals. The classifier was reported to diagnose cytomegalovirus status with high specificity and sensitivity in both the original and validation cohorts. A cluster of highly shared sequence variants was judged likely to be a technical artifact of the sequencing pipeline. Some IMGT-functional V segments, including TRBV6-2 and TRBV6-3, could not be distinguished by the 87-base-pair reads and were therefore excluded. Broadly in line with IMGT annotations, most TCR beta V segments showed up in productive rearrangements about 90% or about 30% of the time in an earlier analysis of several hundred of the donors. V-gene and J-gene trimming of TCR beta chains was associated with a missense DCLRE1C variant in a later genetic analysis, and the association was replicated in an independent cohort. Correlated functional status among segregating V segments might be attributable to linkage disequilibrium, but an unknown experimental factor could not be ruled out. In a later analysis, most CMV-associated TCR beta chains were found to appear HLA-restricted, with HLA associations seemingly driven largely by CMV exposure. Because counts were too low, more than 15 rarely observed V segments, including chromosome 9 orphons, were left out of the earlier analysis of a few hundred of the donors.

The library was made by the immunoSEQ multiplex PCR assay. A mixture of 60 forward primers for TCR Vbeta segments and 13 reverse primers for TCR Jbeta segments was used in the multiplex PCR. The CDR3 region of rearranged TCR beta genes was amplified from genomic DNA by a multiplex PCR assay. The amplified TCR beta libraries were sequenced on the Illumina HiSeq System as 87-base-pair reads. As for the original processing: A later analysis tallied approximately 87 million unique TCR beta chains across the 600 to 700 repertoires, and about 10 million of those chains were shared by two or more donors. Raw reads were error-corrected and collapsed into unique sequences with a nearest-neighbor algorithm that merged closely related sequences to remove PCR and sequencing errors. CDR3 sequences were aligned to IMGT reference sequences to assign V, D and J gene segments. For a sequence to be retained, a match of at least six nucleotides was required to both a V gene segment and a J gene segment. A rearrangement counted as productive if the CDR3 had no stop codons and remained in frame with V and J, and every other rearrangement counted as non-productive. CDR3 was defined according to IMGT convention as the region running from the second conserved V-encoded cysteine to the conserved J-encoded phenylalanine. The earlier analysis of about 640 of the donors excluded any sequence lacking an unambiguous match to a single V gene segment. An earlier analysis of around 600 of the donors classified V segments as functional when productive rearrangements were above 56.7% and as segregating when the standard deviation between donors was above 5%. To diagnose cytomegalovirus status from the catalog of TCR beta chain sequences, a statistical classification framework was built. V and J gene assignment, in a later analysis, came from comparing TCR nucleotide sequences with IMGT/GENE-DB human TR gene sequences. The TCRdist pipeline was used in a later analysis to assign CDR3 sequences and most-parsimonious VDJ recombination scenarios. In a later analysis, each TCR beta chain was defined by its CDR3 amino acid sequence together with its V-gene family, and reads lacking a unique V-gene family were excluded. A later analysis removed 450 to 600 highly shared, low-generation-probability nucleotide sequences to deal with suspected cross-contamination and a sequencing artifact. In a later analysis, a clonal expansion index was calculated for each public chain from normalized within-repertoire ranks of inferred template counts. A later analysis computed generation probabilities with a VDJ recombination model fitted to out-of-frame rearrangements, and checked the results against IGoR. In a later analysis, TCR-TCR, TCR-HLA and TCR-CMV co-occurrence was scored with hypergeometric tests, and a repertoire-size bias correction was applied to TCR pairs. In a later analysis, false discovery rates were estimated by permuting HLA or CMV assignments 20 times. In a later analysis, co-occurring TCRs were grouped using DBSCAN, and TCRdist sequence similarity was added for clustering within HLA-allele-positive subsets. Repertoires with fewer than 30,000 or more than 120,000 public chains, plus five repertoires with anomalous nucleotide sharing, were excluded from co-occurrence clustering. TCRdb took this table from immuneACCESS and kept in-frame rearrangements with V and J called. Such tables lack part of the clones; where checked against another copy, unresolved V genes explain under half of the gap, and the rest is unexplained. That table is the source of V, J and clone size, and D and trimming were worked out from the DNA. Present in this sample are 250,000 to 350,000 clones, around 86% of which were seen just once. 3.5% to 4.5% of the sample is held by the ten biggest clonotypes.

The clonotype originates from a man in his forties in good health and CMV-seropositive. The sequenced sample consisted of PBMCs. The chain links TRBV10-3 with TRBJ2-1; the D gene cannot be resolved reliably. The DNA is TGTGCCATCAGTTTGACCAGGCCACATGCTGAGCAGTTCTTC. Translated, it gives CAISLTRPHAEQFF.